The 19 T cell receptor beta chains below all came from one sample that was sequenced in a study of shared clonotypes between healthy human individuals. Clones were sequenced by immunoSEQ multiplex PCR, and TCRdb holds only the in-frame ones, with some missing. The data show about 2.4 million clones, around nine tenths seen once. The specimen sequenced was naive CD4+ T cells sorted from blood. This sample's subset: CD45RA+ positively selected. These receptors were taken from a man aged 18 to 29 in good health.

About this clone: Other DNA sequences in the sample encode the same CDR3. The chain joins TRBV6-1 to TRBJ1-5, with a possible D match to TRBD1 (6 bases). The V and J ends lost 6 bases and 0 bases respectively, with 12 bases between them. CDR1 is MNHNS, CDR2 SASEGT, per germline. This CDR3 is built from 15 residues. CDR3 residues: CASSGQSNSNQPQHF. The CDR3 DNA follows: TGTGCCAGCAGCGGACAGTCTAATAGCAATCAGCCCCAGCATTTT.

Turning to this clone: The sample holds other DNA sequences that translate to the same CDR3. V usage is TRBV7-2 and J usage is TRBJ2-6, with D unresolved. V gave up 8 bases and J gave up 0 bases, with 5 bases separating them. Germline V CDR1 and CDR2: SGHTA, FQGNSA. The CDR3 runs 13 residues. DNA for the CDR3: TGTGCCAGCCGGCTCTCTGGGGCCAACGTCCTGACTTTC. This gives the protein CASRLSGANVLTF. Looking up the rest from reference TRBV7-2 and TRBJ2-6 gives the full variable domain: GAGVSQSPSNKVTEKGKDVELRCDPISGHTALYWYRQSLGQGLEFLIYFQGNSAPDKSGLPSDRFSAERTGGSVSTLTIQRTQQEDSAVYLCASRLSGANVLTFGAGSRLTVL.

V and J are TRBV5-5 and TRBJ1-3, with a tentative D call TRBD1 (5 bases). Germline loops: CDR1 SGHKS, CDR2 YYEKEE (reference sequence). The CDR3 length is 17 residues. V lost 4 bases, J lost 3 bases, and 20 bases lay in between. The CDR3 DNA follows: TGTGCCAGCAGCCCAAGCCACTCAGAGGGGCGTGGAAACACCATATATTTT. Encoded protein: CASSPSHSEGRGNTIYF.

The chain carries TRBV5-1 and TRBJ2-1; 7 bases agree with TRBD1. V shed 0 bases and J 0 bases; nucleotides not matched to a gene: 3. The germline CDR1 and CDR2 sequences are SGHRS and YFSETQ. The CDR3 sequence is 16 residues long. The CDR3 is CASSLGGQYSYNEQFF. In DNA form, the CDR3 reads TGCGCCAGCAGCTTGGGGGGACAGTACTCCTACAATGAGCAGTTCTTC.

The gene calls are TRBV7-2 and TRBJ1-2, with 7 bases lining up with TRBD1. Germline V lookup: CDR1 SGHTA, CDR2 FQGNSA. V lost 3 bases to trimming and J lost 2 bases; unmatched junction nucleotides: 6. CDR3 size: 15 residues. Written as DNA, the CDR3 is TGTGCCAGCAGCTTCGGTGACAGGGCGAACTATGGCTACACCTTC. Protein sequence: CASSFGDRANYGYTF.

The V gene is TRBV25-1, the J gene TRBJ1-2; D not certain. V lost 3 bases, J lost 3 bases, and 8 bases lay in between. CDR1 and CDR2 (germline): MGHDK, SYGVNS. The CDR3 covers 13 residues. CDR3 residues: CASSDPGDYGYTF. CDR3 DNA sequence: TGTGCCAGCAGTGACCCCGGGGACTATGGCTACACCTTC.

The chain links TRBV11-2 to TRBJ2-1; D is perhaps TRBD1 or TRBD2 (5 bases each). CDR3 size: 15 residues. Germline CDR1 reads SGHAT; CDR2 reads FQNNGV. V lost 1 base to trimming and J lost 7 bases, with 14 bases between them. CDR3 residues: CASSLGDRGWNEQFF. The CDR3 DNA sequence: TGTGCCAGCAGCTTAGGGGACCGGGGATGGAATGAGCAGTTCTTC.

The rearrangement joins TRBV23-1 to TRBJ2-4; D is uncertain. TRBV23-1 is flagged as an ORF with uncertain function. Trimming pared 6 bases from V and 0 bases from J, leaving 9 bases between. The CDR3 sequence is 14 residues long. This CDR3 reads CASRKGLAKNIQYF. DNA of the CDR3: TGCGCCAGCAGAAAGGGTCTAGCCAAAAACATTCAGTACTTC.

This rearrangement joins TRBV7-2 to TRBJ1-2, with D possibly TRBD1 on 5 matching bases. Germline V gives CDR1 SGHTA, CDR2 FQGNSA. V gave up 5 bases and J gave up 2 bases, with 12 bases separating them. The CDR3 covers 14 residues. The CDR3 protein is CASSTSGSNYGYTF. The CDR3 region has the DNA TGTGCCAGCAGCACCTCAGGGTCCAACTATGGCTACACCTTC. Full variable domain (missing parts from reference TRBV7-2 and TRBJ1-2): GAGVSQSPSNKVTEKGKDVELRCDPISGHTALYWYRQSLGQGLEFLIYFQGNSAPDKSGLPSDRFSAERTGGSVSTLTIQRTQQEDSAVYLCASSTSGSNYGYTFGSGTRLTVV.

Only a few counts were recorded for this clone. The chain carries TRBV11-2 and TRBJ1-2; D not certain. From germline, CDR1 is SGHAT and CDR2 FQNNGV. Trimming removed 5 bases from V and 0 bases from J, with 7 bases in between. The CDR3 covers 13 residues. This CDR3 is CASSPIANYGYTF. DNA for the CDR3: TGTGCCAGCAGCCCGATAGCTAACTATGGCTACACCTTC.

Note on this clone: The identical CDR3 is also encoded by other nucleotide sequences in the sample. This chain joins TRBV23-1 and TRBJ1-1; D is uncertain. TRBV23-1 is an ORF, with its function uncertain. The V gene lost 0 bases and the J gene lost 1 base, with 6 bases spanning the gap. The CDR3 covers 14 residues. CDR3 nucleotides: TGCGCCAGCAGTCAATCTGGAGGGAACACTGAAGCTTTCTTT. This sequence encodes CASSQSGGNTEAFF.

The rearrangement joins TRBV5-1 to TRBJ2-7; D remains unclear. Germline assignment: CDR1 SGHRS and CDR2 YFSETQ. The CDR3 spans 11 residues. The ends were cut back, 3 bases at V and 3 bases at J, with 4 bases in the middle. The CDR3 DNA follows: TGCGCCAGCAGCTCCCTCTACGAGCAGTACTTC. Protein sequence: CASSSLYEQYF.

As for this clone: The same CDR3 also results from other DNA sequences found in this sample. The chain recombines TRBV11-3 with TRBJ2-3, with D unclear. The CDR3 consists of 14 residues. Per germline, CDR1 SGHNT and CDR2 YENEEA. V was cut by 1 base and J by 0 bases, with 5 bases left in between. The CDR3 protein is CASSLAGSTDTQYF. The CDR3 DNA follows: TGTGCCAGCAGCTTAGCTGGAAGCACAGATACGCAGTATTTT.

This rearrangement joins TRBV7-9 to TRBJ2-1; D is possibly TRBD1 (6 bases). Germline V gene data show CDR1 as SEHNR and CDR2 as FQNEAQ (reference sequence). The CDR3 consists of 15 residues. With 5 bases removed from V and 7 bases from J, the gap between germline ends came to 18 bases. The CDR3 loop reads CASSKFQGTENEQFF. Here the CDR3 DNA reads TGTGCCAGCAGCAAGTTCCAGGGGACGGAGAATGAGCAGTTCTTC.

This clone was seen once. This chain connects TRBV5-1 to TRBJ1-3, with 8 positions matching TRBD1. Trimming cost V 4 bases and J 0 bases; bases outside gene matches: 15. Germline CDR1 and CDR2: SGHRS and YFSETQ. The length of the CDR3 is 19 residues. CDR3 in DNA: TGCGCCAGCAGCCTCCGGACAGGGCCCCCTTCGTTCTCTGGAAACACCATATATTTT. It specifies CASSLRTGPPSFSGNTIYF.

For this clone: Other DNA variants within this sample encode the same CDR3. CDR3 in amino acids: CASSIKGSGANVLTF. The CDR3 DNA follows: TGTGCCAGTAGTATAAAGGGCTCTGGGGCCAACGTCCTGACTTTC. J is TRBJ2-6 and V is TRBV19; the D is unclear. CDR1 and CDR2 (germline): LNHDA, SQIVND (reference sequence). The germline V and J ends were trimmed by 2 bases and 0 bases, with 5 bases remaining between them. This CDR3 contains 15 residues.

The rearrangement links TRBV5-4 to TRBJ2-2, with 14 bases lining up with TRBD2. CDR1 and CDR2 from the germline V gene are SGHNT and YYREEE (reference sequence). The CDR3 contains 15 residues. V was pared by 4 bases and J by 7 bases, with 3 bases of the junction left unmatched. DNA for the CDR3: TGTGCCAGCAGCACGGGACTAGCGGGAGTCGGGGAGCTGTTTTTT. This encodes CASSTGLAGVGELFF.

This sequence joins TRBV5-1 and TRBJ2-6; D is possibly TRBD1 (6 bases). V gave up 4 bases and J gave up 0 bases, with 26 bases separating them. The CDR3 loop spans 21 amino acids. The V gene's germline CDR1 is SGHRS and CDR2 YFSETQ. CDR3 residues: CASSPASQGWSSGSGANVLTF. CDR3 DNA: TGCGCCAGCAGCCCGGCTTCGCAGGGGTGGTCTTCCGGCTCTGGGGCCAACGTCCTGACTTTC.

The J gene is TRBJ2-7, the V gene TRBV7-9; D is undetermined. This CDR3 has 14 residues. Per germline, CDR1 SEHNR and CDR2 FQNEAQ (reference sequence). V was shortened by 7 bases and J by 3 bases, with 16 bases between the two germline ends. The CDR3 here is CASNPLKSDYEQYF. In DNA form, the CDR3 reads TGTGCCAGCAACCCTTTAAAATCCGACTACGAGCAGTACTTC.